The clone carrying this T cell receptor beta chain was found a few times. Its antigen remains unidentified. There were TCR beta CDR3 regions amplified from RNA transcripts. The HTBI primer set was used in a first-round RT-PCR of the TCR CDR3. MiXCR, run by TCRdb on the multiplex PCR reads, gives a single entry per CDR3 protein. Of approximately 610,000 distinct CDR3 sequences in the sample, roughly 15% are singletons; the top ten hold 4.3%. Any patient presenting with uncontrolled infection, other autoimmune disease, pregnancy or lactation was left out. Diagnoses were established using clinical symptoms, serum thyroxine and TRAb, thyroid ultrasound and orbital computed tomography. This entry belongs to a study of T cells in Graves' hyperthyroidism and ophthalmopathy. Study results and caveats: For ophthalmopathy, model prediction preceded onset by a median 6.5 months. Most thyroid clonotypes expanded above 0.001 were also detected in blood.

The V gene's germline CDR1 is MDHEN and CDR2 SYDVKM. CDR3 length equals 13 residues. Trimming removed 7 bases from V and 9 bases from J; junction bases left unmatched: 9. The sample taken for sequencing was blood. The gene calls are TRBV28 and TRBJ2-7, with 10 bases matching TRBD1. The sequence was obtained from a woman in her thirties or forties with Graves' ophthalmopathy. This chain's CDR3 is CASKRTGGYGQYF. DNA for the CDR3: TGTGCCAGCAAACGGACAGGGGGTTATGGGCAGTACTTC.